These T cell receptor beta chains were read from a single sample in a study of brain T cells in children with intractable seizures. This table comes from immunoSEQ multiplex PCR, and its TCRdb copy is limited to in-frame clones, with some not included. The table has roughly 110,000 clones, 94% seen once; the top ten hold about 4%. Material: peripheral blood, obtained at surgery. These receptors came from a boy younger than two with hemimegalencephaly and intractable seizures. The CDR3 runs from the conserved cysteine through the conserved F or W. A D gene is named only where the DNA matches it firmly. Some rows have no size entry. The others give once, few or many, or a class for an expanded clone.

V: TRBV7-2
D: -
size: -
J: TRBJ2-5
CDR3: CASSLGRETQYF
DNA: TGTGCCAGCAGCTTAGGAAGGGAGACCCAGTACTTC

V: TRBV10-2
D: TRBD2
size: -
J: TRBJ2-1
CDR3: CASSELSERGPYNEQFF
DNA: TGCGCCAGCAGTGAGTTATCGGAGCGGGGCCCCTACAATGAGCAGTTCTTC

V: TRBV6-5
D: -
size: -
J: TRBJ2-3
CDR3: CASSYGGGSTDTQYF
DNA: TGTGCCAGCAGTTACGGAGGGGGTAGCACAGATACGCAGTATTTT

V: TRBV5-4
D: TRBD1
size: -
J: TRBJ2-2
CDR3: CASSSRQGNTGELFF
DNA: TGTGCCAGCAGCTCACGACAGGGGAACACCGGGGAGCTGTTTTTT

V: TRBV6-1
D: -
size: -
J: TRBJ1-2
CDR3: CASSDYGTYGYTF
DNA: TGTGCCAGCAGTGATTACGGTACTTATGGCTACACCTTC

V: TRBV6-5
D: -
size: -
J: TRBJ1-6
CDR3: CASSGDYNSPLHF
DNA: TGTGCCAGCAGCGGGGACTATAATTCACCCCTCCACTTT

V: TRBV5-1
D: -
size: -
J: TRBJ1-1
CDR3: CASSLEPGEGNTEAFF
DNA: TGCGCCAGCAGCTTGGAGCCCGGGGAGGGGAACACTGAAGCTTTCTTT

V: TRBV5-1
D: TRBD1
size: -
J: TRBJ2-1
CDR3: CASRGGSSYNEQFF
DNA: TGCGCCAGCAGAGGGGGCAGCTCCTACAATGAGCAGTTCTTC

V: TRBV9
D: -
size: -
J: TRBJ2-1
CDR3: CASSVGAGSNLYNEQFF
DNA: TGTGCCAGCAGCGTAGGCGCGGGCTCTAACCTCTACAATGAGCAGTTCTTC

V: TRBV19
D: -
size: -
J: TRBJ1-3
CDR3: CASAAVAGNTIYF
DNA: TGTGCCAGTGCTGCAGTCGCTGGAAACACCATATATTTT

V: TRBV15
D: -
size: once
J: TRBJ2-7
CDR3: CATSSGGTYEQYF
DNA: TGTGCCACCAGCAGCGGGGGCACCTACGAGCAGTACTTC

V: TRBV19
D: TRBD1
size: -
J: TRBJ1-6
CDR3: CAVGQGGLPLHF
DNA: TGTGCCGTGGGACAGGGGGGTCTCCCCCTCCACTTT

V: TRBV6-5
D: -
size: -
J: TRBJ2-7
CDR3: CAASTRQHYEQYF
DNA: TGTGCCGCCAGCACCCGGCAGCACTACGAGCAGTACTTC

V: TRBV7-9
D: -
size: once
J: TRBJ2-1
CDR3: CASRAAGLASYNEQFF
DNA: TGTGCCAGCAGGGCAGCCGGGCTAGCCTCCTACAATGAGCAGTTCTTC

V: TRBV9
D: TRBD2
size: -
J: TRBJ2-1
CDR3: CASSVELAGYNEQFF
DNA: TGTGCCAGCAGCGTAGAACTAGCGGGCTACAATGAGCAGTTCTTC

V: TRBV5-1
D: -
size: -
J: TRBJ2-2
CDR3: CASSLTRPGELFF
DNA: TGCGCCAGCAGCTTGACTCGCCCCGGGGAGCTGTTTTTT

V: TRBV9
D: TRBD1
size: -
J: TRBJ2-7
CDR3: CASSLGTGGPYEQYF
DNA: TGTGCCAGCAGCCTAGGGACAGGGGGCCCCTACGAGCAGTACTTC

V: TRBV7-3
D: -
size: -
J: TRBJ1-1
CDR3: CASSLTWNTEAFF
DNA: TGTGCCAGCAGCTTAACATGGAACACTGAAGCTTTCTTT

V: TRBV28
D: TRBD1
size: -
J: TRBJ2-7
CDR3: CASSLSNPTGGAYEQYF
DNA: TGTGCCAGCAGTTTATCTAACCCAACAGGGGGCGCCTACGAGCAGTACTTC

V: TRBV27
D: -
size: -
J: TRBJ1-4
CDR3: CASSAVDRINEKLFF
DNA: TGTGCCAGCAGCGCTGTTGACAGGATTAATGAAAAACTGTTTTTT

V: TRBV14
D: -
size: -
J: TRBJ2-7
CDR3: CASNQGKSYEQYF
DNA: TGTGCCAGCAACCAGGGGAAGTCCTACGAGCAGTACTTC

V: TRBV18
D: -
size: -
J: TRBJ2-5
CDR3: CASSPQSGRTQETQYF
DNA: TGTGCCAGCTCACCACAATCCGGCAGAACCCAAGAGACCCAGTACTTC

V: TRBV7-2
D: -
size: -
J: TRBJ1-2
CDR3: CASSLNARGSGGYTF
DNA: TGTGCCAGCAGCTTAAATGCCAGGGGTTCGGGAGGCTACACCTTC

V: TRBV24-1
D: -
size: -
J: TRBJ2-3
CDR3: CATSATPGTGAGRAGTDTQYF
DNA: TGTGCCACCAGTGCGACCCCGGGGACCGGCGCGGGTCGGGCTGGGACAGATACGCAGTATTTT

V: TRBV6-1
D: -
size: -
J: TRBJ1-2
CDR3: CASSDGEWGYTF
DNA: TGTGCCAGCAGTGACGGGGAGTGGGGCTACACCTTC

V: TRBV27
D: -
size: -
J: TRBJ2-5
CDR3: CASSPGLRETQYF
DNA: TGTGCCAGCAGCCCAGGCCTTAGGGAGACCCAGTACTTC

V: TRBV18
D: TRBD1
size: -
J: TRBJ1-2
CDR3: CASSPLDRGGDYGYTF
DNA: TGTGCCAGCTCACCATTAGACAGGGGCGGTGACTATGGCTACACCTTC

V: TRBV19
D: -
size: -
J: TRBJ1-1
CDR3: CASRWNKRVQGNTEAFF
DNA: TGTGCCAGTAGATGGAATAAGAGGGTCCAAGGGAACACTGAAGCTTTCTTT

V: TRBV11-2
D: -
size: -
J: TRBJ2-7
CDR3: CASSPAFPPYEQYF
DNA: TGTGCCAGCAGCCCGGCCTTTCCTCCGTACGAGCAGTACTTC

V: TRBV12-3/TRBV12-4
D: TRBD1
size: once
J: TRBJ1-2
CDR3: CASARQGLYGYTF
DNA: TGTGCCAGCGCAAGACAGGGACTTTATGGCTACACCTTC

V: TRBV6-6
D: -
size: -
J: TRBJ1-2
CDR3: CASRDRQRTNYGYTF
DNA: TGTGCCAGCAGAGACCGACAGCGAACTAACTATGGCTACACCTTC